Listed here are 31 T cell receptor beta chains from one sample, sequenced in a study of post-analysis software for immune sequencing data. Their antigen targets remain unknown. The authors incorporated unique molecular identifiers into the TCR beta cDNA libraries. MiXCR, run by TCRdb on the PCR reads, gives a single entry per CDR3 protein. The table records fewer than 900,000 distinct CDR3 sequences, roughly 50% of them present only once. Study results and limitations: In patients, five TRBV segments were more frequent than in controls, with TRBV5-6, TRBV5-1 and TRBV20-1 among them.

Sequenced sample: blood. Receptor source: a girl between 5 and 17 years old with multiple sclerosis.

This rearrangement joins TRBV12-3 or TRBV12-4 to TRBJ2-5; TRBD2 aligns across 12 bases. The J call may be faulty, since TRBJ2-7 better matches the DNA end. The CDR3 is made up of 17 amino acids. The CDR3 sequence is CASSFYSRTSGNYEQYF. As DNA, the CDR3 is TGTGCCAGCAGTTTTTATTCGAGGACTAGCGGGAACTACGAGCAGTACTTC.

This clonotype occurred a few times. The rearrangement links TRBV13 to TRBJ2-7, with D perhaps matching TRBD1 or TRBD2 (5 bases each). The V gene lost 4 bases and the J gene lost 5 bases, with 15 bases spanning the gap. This CDR3 is 14 amino acids long. Germline assignment: CDR1 PRHDT and CDR2 FYEKMQ (reference sequence). For the CDR3, the DNA is TGTGCCAGCAGCTCCCGGGACGGCAAACACGAGCAGTACTTC. It specifies CASSSRDGKHEQYF.

The chain joins TRBV7-2 to TRBJ2-4, with 11 nucleotides matching TRBD2. The DNA end is more similar to TRBJ2-7, so the J call may be wrong. In germline, CDR1 is SGHTA, CDR2 FQGNSA. CDR3 length: 15 residues. The CDR3 DNA sequence: TGTGCCAGCAGCTTAGGTACGGGACTAGCGGTCGAGCAGTACTTC. This encodes CASSLGTGLAVEQYF.

This clonotype was counted a few times. V gene TRBV6-5 combines with J gene TRBJ2-7; no definite D call. Germline V gene lookup returns CDR1 MNHEY and CDR2 SVGAGI. The CDR3 runs to 13 residues. Trimming removed 2 bases from V and 5 bases from J, with 10 bases in between. The CDR3 region is CASSYTQADEQYF. The CDR3 region has the DNA TGTGCCAGCAGTTACACTCAGGCGGACGAGCAGTACTTC.

This clonotype was recorded many times. The CDR3 protein is CASSEDRDYGYTF. DNA for the CDR3: TGCGCCAGCAGTGAGGACAGGGACTATGGCTACACCTTC. The chain recombines TRBV10-2 with TRBJ1-2, with 7 bases fitting TRBD1. Trimming took 2 bases from V and 3 from J; bases not matched to a gene: 0. CDR1 and CDR2 from the germline V gene are WSHSY and SAAADI. This CDR3 is built from 13 residues.

This chain joins TRBV9 and TRBJ2-2; no clear D. V shed 1 base and J shed 6 bases, with 7 bases lying between them. This CDR3 has 13 amino acids. Germline assignment: CDR1 SGDLS and CDR2 YYNGEE. CDR3 amino acids: CASSVYDPGELFF. For the CDR3, the DNA is TGTGCCAGCAGCGTATACGACCCCGGGGAGCTGTTTTTT.

The rearrangement uses TRBV13 and TRBJ1-2; 12 bases are a match to TRBD1. Germline V lookup: CDR1 PRHDT, CDR2 FYEKMQ (reference sequence). V trimming: 5 bases; J trimming: 6 bases; junction bases outside the gene matches: 7. This CDR3 has 15 residues. The DNA for the CDR3 is TGTGCCAGCAGCACCGGGACAGGGGGCTGGAATGGCTACACCTTC. This translates into CASSTGTGGWNGYTF.

The gene calls are TRBV30 and TRBJ2-1, with unresolved D. Germline loops: CDR1 GTSNPN, CDR2 SVGIG (reference sequence). Trimming removed 4 bases from V and 6 bases from J, with 7 bases in between. The CDR3 sequence is 11 residues long. CDR3 in amino acids: CAWNSINEQFF. The CDR3 DNA reads as TGTGCCTGGAATAGCATCAATGAGCAGTTCTTC. Complete variable domain (other parts from reference TRBV30 and TRBJ2-1): SQTIHQWPATLVQPVGSPLSLECTVEGTSNPNLYWYRQAAGRGLQLLFYSVGIGQISSEVPQNLSASRPQDRQFILSSKKLLLSDSGFYLCAWNSINEQFFGPGTRLTVL.

The chain uses TRBV20-1 and TRBJ1-1, with D maybe TRBD1 (5 bases). This CDR3 is built from 13 residues. CDR1 is DFQATT, CDR2 SNEGSKA, per germline (reference sequence). Trimming took 5 bases from V and 4 from J, leaving 14 bases between them. CDR3 bases: TGCAGTGCTCGATCGGGGGTCGGCACTGAAGCTTTCTTT. Protein product: CSARSGVGTEAFF.

This clonotype was seen a few times. The V and J genes are TRBV6-6 and TRBJ2-7; TRBD2 matches at 8 bases. Per the germline V gene, CDR1 is MNHNY and CDR2 is SVGAGI (reference sequence). The CDR3 totals 14 residues. The J segment lost 6 bases and the V segment lost 2 bases, leaving 6 bases of the junction unmatched. The CDR3 nucleotides read TGTGCCAGCAGTTACCGAGCGGGAGTAATCGAGCAGTACTTC. Protein: CASSYRAGVIEQYF.

This rearrangement joins TRBV5-1 to TRBJ2-3; no definite D call. The CDR3 extends over 14 amino acids. V shed 4 bases and J shed 4 bases, with 13 bases lying between them. Germline V gene lookup returns CDR1 SGHRS and CDR2 YFSETQ. The CDR3 loop reads CASSAELGADTQYF. DNA of the CDR3: TGCGCCAGCAGCGCCGAATTAGGAGCAGATACGCAGTATTTT.

This clonotype was counted only a few times. The gene calls are TRBV12-3 or TRBV12-4 and TRBJ1-4; perhaps TRBD1 as D (5 bases). The CDR3 totals 13 residues. The V and J ends lost 5 bases and 13 bases respectively, with 17 bases between them. CDR3 sequence: CASSPGTPLVLFF. CDR3 DNA sequence: TGTGCCAGCAGTCCGGGGACTCCTCTGGTACTGTTTTTT.

The genes are TRBV29-1 and TRBJ2-6; 8 nucleotides match TRBD1. The CDR3 has 16 amino acids. The V gene's germline CDR1 is SQVTM and CDR2 ANQGSEA. The junction had 9 bases not matched to a gene; V was cut back by 6 bases and J by 2 bases. The CDR3 here is CSVSPTGAAGANVLTF. The CDR3 DNA is TGCAGCGTATCACCGACAGGGGCGGCTGGGGCCAACGTCCTGACTTTC. Full variable domain (remainder filled in from reference TRBV29-1 and TRBJ2-6): SAVISQKPSRDICQRGTSLTIQCQVDSQVTMMFWYRQQPGQSLTLIATANQGSEATYESGFVIDKFPISRPNLTFSTLTVSNMSPEDSSIYLCSVSPTGAAGANVLTFGAGSRLTVL.

The genes are TRBV15 and TRBJ1-4; 9 positions match TRBD1. The germline CDR1 and CDR2 sequences are LNHNV and YYDKDF (reference sequence). After removal of 3 bases from V and 4 bases from J, the junction contained 3 bases not matched to a gene. The CDR3 consists of 15 residues. The chain's CDR3 is CATSRGQGLNEKLFF. In DNA, the CDR3 is TGTGCCACCAGCAGGGGACAGGGCCTTAATGAAAAACTGTTTTTT.

This clonotype showed up many times. This chain connects TRBV20-1 to TRBJ2-3; 7 positions agree with TRBD1. J was trimmed by 5 bases and V by 2 bases; bases with no gene match: 1. This CDR3 spans 12 amino acids. Germline V CDR1 and CDR2: DFQATT, SNEGSKA (reference sequence). The CDR3 DNA reads as TGCAGTGCTAGACAGGGGGAAGATACGCAGTATTTT. Translation: CSARQGEDTQYF.

The table lists this clonotype with a few counts. This chain uses TRBV15 with TRBJ2-7, with unresolved D. In germline, CDR1 is LNHNV, CDR2 YYDKDF (reference sequence). Trimming pared 1 base from V and 0 bases from J, leaving 7 bases between. The CDR3 length is 14 residues. This chain's CDR3 is CATSRATSSYEQYF. The CDR3, as DNA: TGTGCCACCAGCAGAGCCACTTCCTCCTACGAGCAGTACTTC.

The V and J genes are TRBV13 and TRBJ1-2; D perhaps matches TRBD1 (5 bases). V lost 1 base and J 6 bases, leaving 12 bases between the germline ends. Germline values: CDR1 PRHDT, CDR2 FYEKMQ (reference sequence). CDR3 length equals 14 residues. This chain's CDR3 is CASSLAAGNHGYTF. The CDR3, as DNA: TGTGCCAGCAGCTTAGCGGCAGGGAACCATGGCTACACCTTC. The full variable domain, in which reference TRBV13 and TRBJ1-2 provide the parts outside the CDR3, is AAGVIQSPRHLIKEKRETATLKCYPIPRHDTVYWYQQGPGQDPQFLISFYEKMQSDKGSIPDRFSAQQFSDYHSELNMSSLELGDSALYFCASSLAAGNHGYTFGSGTRLTVV.

This clonotype was seen only a few times. This chain joins TRBV24-1 and TRBJ2-1, with 14 bases matching TRBD2. This CDR3 contains 20 residues. Germline CDR1 and CDR2: KGHDR and SFDVKD. V was pared by 0 bases and J by 0 bases, with 6 bases of the junction left unmatched. The CDR3 region is CATSDLGTSGSSSSYNEQFF. The CDR3 DNA is TGTGCCACCAGTGATTTGGGGACTAGCGGGAGTTCGAGCTCCTACAATGAGCAGTTCTTC.

This clonotype was observed a few times. V is TRBV6-6 and J is TRBJ2-7; D is tentatively TRBD1 or TRBD2 (5 bases each). V lost 7 bases and J lost 7, with 20 bases in between. Germline V gene data show CDR1 as MNHNY and CDR2 as SVGAGI (reference sequence). The CDR3 runs to 14 residues. DNA for the CDR3: TGTGCCAGCACTAACCCCGGGGCCGACCGGGAGCAGTACTTC. Translating it yields CASTNPGADREQYF.

The chain uses TRBV7-2 and TRBJ2-5; a possible D gene is TRBD2 (6 bases). CDR1 and CDR2 from the germline V gene are SGHTA and FQGNSA. V lost 2 bases and J lost 8, with 15 bases in between. The CDR3 runs 14 residues. The CDR3 protein is CASSLRGTLGTQYF. The CDR3 DNA follows: TGTGCCAGCAGCTTACGCGGGACTCTAGGAACCCAGTACTTC.

The count of this clonotype is one. The rearrangement joins TRBV20-1 to TRBJ1-2; 7 bases are shared with TRBD1. Germline CDR1 and CDR2: DFQATT and SNEGSKA (reference sequence). V was pared by 4 bases and J by 4 bases, with 9 bases of the junction left unmatched. The CDR3 length is 14 residues. The CDR3 DNA sequence: TGCAGTGCTACTCCGGGACAGAGCCGCTATGGCTACACCTTC. Amino acid sequence: CSATPGQSRYGYTF.

The chain links TRBV20-1 to TRBJ2-7; D remains ambiguous. CDR3 length: 13 residues. Per germline, CDR1 DFQATT and CDR2 SNEGSKA (reference sequence). CDR3 amino acids: CSLTPGAGYEQYF. CDR3 nucleotide sequence: TGCAGCCTGACCCCAGGAGCCGGCTACGAGCAGTACTTC.

This clonotype was seen more than once but under ten times. The chain employs TRBV7-3 and TRBJ2-3, with unresolved D. The length of the CDR3 is 13 residues. Germline CDR1 and CDR2: SGHTA and FQGTGA. Trimming took 1 base from V and 4 from J, leaving 6 bases between them. The CDR3 loop is CASSLIPADTQYF. As DNA, the CDR3 is TGTGCCAGCAGCTTAATACCCGCAGATACGCAGTATTTT. The full variable domain, in which reference TRBV7-3 and TRBJ2-3 provide the parts outside the CDR3, is GAGVSQTPSNKVTEKGKYVELRCDPISGHTALYWYRQSLGQGPEFLIYFQGTGAADDSGLPNDRFFAVRPEGSVSTLKIQRTERGDSAVYLCASSLIPADTQYFGPGTRLTVL.

The chain recombines TRBV20-1 with TRBJ2-7, with 13 bases matching TRBD2. CDR1 DFQATT and CDR2 SNEGSKA come from the germline V gene (reference sequence). This CDR3 comprises 21 residues. The junction had 23 bases not matched to a gene; V was cut back by 2 bases and J by 4 bases. The CDR3 loop is CSARSWTRGLAGVPGWYEQYF. The CDR3 DNA sequence: TGCAGTGCTAGAAGCTGGACACGCGGACTAGCGGGAGTACCGGGGTGGTACGAGCAGTACTTC.

The CDR3 nucleotides are TGCAGCGTCGCTGACAGGGGGCGCGAGCAGTACTTC. Its translation: CSVADRGREQYF. The genes are TRBV29-1 and TRBJ2-5, with 10 nucleotides matching TRBD1. TRBJ2-7 matches the DNA end more closely, so the J call is doubtful. Germline CDR1 reads SQVTM; CDR2 reads ANQGSEA. There are 12 residues in the CDR3.

V is TRBV4-3 and J is TRBJ2-1; no clear D gene. With 0 bases removed from V and 0 bases from J, the gap between germline ends came to 6 bases. The CDR3 length is 15 residues. CDR1 is LGHNA, CDR2 YSLEER, per germline. CDR3 in DNA: TGCGCCAGCAGCCAAGATCGGAGCTCCTACAATGAGCAGTTCTTC. It encodes CASSQDRSSYNEQFF.

The table lists this clonotype with a few counts. The J gene is TRBJ1-6, the V gene TRBV6-5; D gene uncertain. The CDR3 length is 12 residues. Between the trimmed V and J ends, which lost 7 bases and 13 bases, there was a span of 14 bases. Germline assignment: CDR1 MNHEY and CDR2 SVGAGI. Here the CDR3 DNA reads TGTGCCAGCAAAGTCGACGGAGGCCCCCTCCACTTT. This codes for CASKVDGGPLHF.

This clonotype was detected a few times. The V gene is TRBV7-8, the J gene TRBJ2-4, with D maybe TRBD2 (5 bases). Germline CDR1 is SGHVS and CDR2 is FQNEAQ. The germline V and J ends were trimmed by 4 bases and 1 base, with 8 bases remaining between them. The CDR3 contains 14 residues. This chain's CDR3 is CASSWGVAKNIQYF. DNA for the CDR3: TGTGCCAGCAGCTGGGGAGTGGCCAAAAACATTCAGTACTTC.

The chain combines TRBV27 with TRBJ2-5; 10 bases align to TRBD2. Unmatched junction bases numbered 12, after V lost 6 bases and J lost 11 bases. The CDR3 sequence is 14 residues long. Germline V lookup: CDR1 MNHEY, CDR2 SMNVEV (reference sequence). This chain's CDR3 is CASRDGTSEDEQYF. The CDR3 DNA sequence: TGTGCCAGCAGAGACGGGACTAGCGAGGATGAGCAGTACTTC.

The table lists this clonotype with a few counts. The CDR3 protein is CASSWRSTDTQYF. DNA for the CDR3: TGTGCCAGCAGCTGGAGGAGCACAGATACGCAGTATTTT. The chain combines TRBV12-3 or TRBV12-4 with TRBJ2-3; possibly TRBD2 for D (5 bases). Trimming left V 6 bases short and J 0 bases short, with 7 bases between. The CDR3 has 13 amino acids.

The chain combines TRBV6-2 or TRBV6-3 with TRBJ2-1; 8 nucleotides match TRBD2. With 4 bases clipped from V and 7 bases from J, the junction kept 9 bases outside the gene matches. Germline V CDR1 and CDR2: MNHEY, SVGEGT. The CDR3 has 15 amino acids. CDR3 amino acids: CASSLHGRGVNEQFF. As DNA, the CDR3 is TGTGCCAGCAGTTTGCACGGGAGGGGTGTGAATGAGCAGTTCTTC.